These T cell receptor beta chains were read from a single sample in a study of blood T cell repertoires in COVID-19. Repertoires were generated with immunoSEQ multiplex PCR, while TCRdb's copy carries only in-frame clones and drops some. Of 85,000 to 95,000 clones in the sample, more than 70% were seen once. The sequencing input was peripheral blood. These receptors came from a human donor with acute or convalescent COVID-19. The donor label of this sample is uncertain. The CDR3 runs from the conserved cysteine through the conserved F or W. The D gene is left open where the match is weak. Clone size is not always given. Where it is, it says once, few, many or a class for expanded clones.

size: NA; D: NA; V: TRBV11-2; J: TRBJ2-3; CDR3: CASRLAPPTDTQYF; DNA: TGTGCCAGCAGACTAGCTCCTCCGACAGATACGCAGTATTTT
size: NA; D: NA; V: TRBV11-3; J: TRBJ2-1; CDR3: CASSLSPGRPSDEQFF; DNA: TGTGCCAGCAGCTTGAGTCCGGGGAGGCCAAGCGATGAGCAGTTCTTC
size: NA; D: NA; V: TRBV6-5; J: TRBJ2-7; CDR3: CASNRDILYEQYF; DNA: TGTGCCAGCAATCGGGACATTTTATACGAGCAGTACTTC
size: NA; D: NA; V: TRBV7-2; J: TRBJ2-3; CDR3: CASSGGTGFSTDTQYF; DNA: TGTGCCAGCAGCGGTGGGACTGGATTTAGCACAGATACGCAGTATTTT
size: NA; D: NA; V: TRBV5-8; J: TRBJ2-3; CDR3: CASSRLKGTDTQYF; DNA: TGTGCCAGCAGCCGACTAAAAGGAACAGATACGCAGTATTTT
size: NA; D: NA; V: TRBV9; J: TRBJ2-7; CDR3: CASSVGVGGRGYEQYF; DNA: TGTGCCAGCAGCGTAGGGGTTGGGGGCAGGGGCTACGAGCAGTACTTC
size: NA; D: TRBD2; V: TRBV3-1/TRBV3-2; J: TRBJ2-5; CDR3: CASSLPSGGAKTQYF; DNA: TGTGCCAGCAGCCTCCCTAGCGGGGGGGCAAAGACCCAGTACTTC
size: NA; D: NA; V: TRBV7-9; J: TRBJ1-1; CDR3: CASSPVGGLQGNTEAFF; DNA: TGTGCCAGCAGCCCAGTTGGGGGCCTTCAGGGGAACACTGAAGCTTTCTTT
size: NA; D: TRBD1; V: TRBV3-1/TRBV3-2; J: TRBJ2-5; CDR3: CASSHPRVRGETQYF; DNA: TGTGCCAGCAGCCACCCGAGGGTCAGGGGGGAGACCCAGTACTTC
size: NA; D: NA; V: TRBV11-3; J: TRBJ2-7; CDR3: CASSVYRSSYEQYF; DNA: TGTGCCAGCAGCGTCTACAGGAGCTCCTACGAGCAGTACTTC
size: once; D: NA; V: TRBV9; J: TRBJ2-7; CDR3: CASSVGQGGFGEQYF; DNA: TGTGCCAGCAGCGTAGGCCAGGGCGGTTTTGGCGAGCAGTACTTC
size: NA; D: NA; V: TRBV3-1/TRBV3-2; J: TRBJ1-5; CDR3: CASSQGTAGQPQHF; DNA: TGTGCCAGCAGCCAAGGAACCGCGGGTCAGCCCCAGCATTTT
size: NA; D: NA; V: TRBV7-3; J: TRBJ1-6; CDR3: CASSLRQNSPLHF; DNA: TGTGCCAGCAGCCTCAGACAGAATTCACCCCTCCACTTT
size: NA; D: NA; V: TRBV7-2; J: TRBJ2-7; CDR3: CASSFKEGPYEQYF; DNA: TGTGCCAGCAGCTTCAAGGAGGGCCCCTACGAGCAGTACTTC
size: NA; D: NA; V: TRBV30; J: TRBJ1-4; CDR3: CAWSVKQWNEKLFF; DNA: TGTGCCTGGAGTGTTAAACAGTGGAATGAAAAACTGTTTTTT
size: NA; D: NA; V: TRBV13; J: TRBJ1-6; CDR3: CASSNPGHRGSSPLHF; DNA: TGTGCCAGCAGCAACCCGGGACATCGAGGCAGTTCACCCCTCCACTTT
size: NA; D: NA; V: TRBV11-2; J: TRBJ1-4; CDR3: CASSLGGRDSEKLFF; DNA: TGTGCCAGCAGCTTAGGAGGACGGGATTCGGAAAAACTGTTTTTT
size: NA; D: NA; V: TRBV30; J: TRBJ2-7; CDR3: CAWSPKARRQYF; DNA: TGTGCCTGGAGTCCGAAAGCCCGGAGGCAGTACTTC
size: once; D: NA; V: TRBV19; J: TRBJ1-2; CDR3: CASSSLNGQSSYGYTF; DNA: TGTGCCAGTAGTAGCCTAAACGGACAGTCTTCCTATGGCTACACCTTC
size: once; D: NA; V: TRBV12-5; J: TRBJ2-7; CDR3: CASGLDTTYEQYF; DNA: TGTGCTAGTGGTTTGGACACAACCTACGAGCAGTACTTC
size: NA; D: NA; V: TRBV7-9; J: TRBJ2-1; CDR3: CASSLALDSPAIDEQFF; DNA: TGTGCCAGCAGCTTAGCGCTGGACAGTCCGGCGATTGATGAGCAGTTCTTC
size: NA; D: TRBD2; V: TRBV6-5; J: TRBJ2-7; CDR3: CATRGVAGSTYEQYF; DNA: TGTGCCACTCGTGGGGTAGCGGGGAGTACCTACGAGCAGTACTTC
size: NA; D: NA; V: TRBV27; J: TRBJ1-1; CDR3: CASGAPQRSGRWTEAFF; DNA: TGTGCCAGCGGTGCCCCCCAGAGGTCGGGGAGGTGGACTGAAGCTTTCTTT
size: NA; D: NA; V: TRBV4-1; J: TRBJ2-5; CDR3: CASSQERTKETQYF; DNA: TGCGCCAGCAGCCAAGAGAGGACTAAGGAGACCCAGTACTTC
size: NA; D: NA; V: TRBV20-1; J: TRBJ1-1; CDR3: CSAKRNTEAFF; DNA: TGCAGTGCGAAGCGAAACACTGAAGCTTTCTTT
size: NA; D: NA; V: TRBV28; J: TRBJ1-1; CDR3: CASSFGGGNTEAFF; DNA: TGTGCCAGCAGTTTCGGGGGGGGGAACACTGAAGCTTTCTTT
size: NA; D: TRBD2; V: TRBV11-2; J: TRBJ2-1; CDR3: CASSTTGSGGRSYNEQFF; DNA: TGTGCCAGCAGCACTACGGGAAGCGGGGGCCGCTCCTACAATGAGCAGTTCTTC
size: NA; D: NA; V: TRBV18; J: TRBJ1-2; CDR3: CASSPDQGLGYGYTF; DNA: TGTGCCAGCTCACCAGATCAGGGCTTGGGCTATGGCTACACCTTC
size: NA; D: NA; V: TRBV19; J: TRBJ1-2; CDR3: CASSMGQMTYGYTF; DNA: TGTGCCAGTAGTATGGGGCAGATGACCTATGGCTACACCTTC
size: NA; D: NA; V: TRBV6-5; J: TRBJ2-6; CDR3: CASSRTAGANVLTF; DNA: TGTGCCAGCAGTCGAACAGCTGGGGCCAACGTCCTGACTTTC
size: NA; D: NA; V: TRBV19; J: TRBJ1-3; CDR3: CASSSQQGSGNTIYF; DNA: TGTGCCAGTAGTTCCCAACAGGGATCAGGAAACACCATATATTTT
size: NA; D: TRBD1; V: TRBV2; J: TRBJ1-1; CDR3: CASQTGSRMNTEAFF; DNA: TGTGCCAGCCAGACAGGGAGCCGGATGAACACTGAAGCTTTCTTT
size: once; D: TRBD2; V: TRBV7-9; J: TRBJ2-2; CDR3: CASSAPGTRGGELFF; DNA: TGTGCCAGCAGCGCCCCCGGGACTAGGGGCGGGGAGCTGTTTTTT
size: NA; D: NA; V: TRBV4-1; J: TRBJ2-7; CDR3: CASSHGSLDYEQYF; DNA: TGCGCCAGCAGCCACGGCAGCCTAGACTACGAGCAGTACTTC
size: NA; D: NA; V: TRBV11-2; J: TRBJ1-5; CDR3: CASSLEGRINQPQHF; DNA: TGTGCCAGCAGCTTAGAAGGCAGGATTAATCAGCCCCAGCATTTT
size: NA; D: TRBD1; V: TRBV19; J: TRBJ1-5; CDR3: CASSIGQVPDQPQHF; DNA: TGTGCCAGTAGTATCGGACAGGTCCCCGATCAGCCCCAGCATTTT
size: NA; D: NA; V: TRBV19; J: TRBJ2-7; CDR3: CASTPGHSSYEQYF; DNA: TGTGCCAGTACGCCCGGACATTCCTCCTACGAGCAGTACTTC
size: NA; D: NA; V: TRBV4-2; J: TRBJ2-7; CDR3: CASSPSWGGPPVEQYF; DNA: TGTGCCAGCAGCCCTAGTTGGGGGGGGCCTCCAGTCGAGCAGTACTTC
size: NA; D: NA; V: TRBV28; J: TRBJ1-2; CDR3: CASSLGADYGYTF; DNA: TGTGCCAGCAGTTTAGGGGCTGACTATGGCTACACCTTC
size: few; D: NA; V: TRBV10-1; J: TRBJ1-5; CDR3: CASIGEYCRNGSNQPQHF; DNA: TGCGCCAGCATCGGGGAGTATTGCCGGAACGGTAGCAATCAGCCCCAGCATTTT
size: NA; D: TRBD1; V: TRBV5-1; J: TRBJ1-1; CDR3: CASSLPWTGGNTEAFF; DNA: TGCGCCAGCAGCTTGCCCTGGACAGGGGGGAACACTGAAGCTTTCTTT
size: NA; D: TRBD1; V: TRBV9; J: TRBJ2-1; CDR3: CASSAGPGQGENEQFF; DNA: TGTGCCAGCAGCGCAGGACCGGGACAGGGGGAGAATGAGCAGTTCTTC
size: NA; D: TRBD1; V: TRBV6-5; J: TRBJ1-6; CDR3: CASSPTGARNSPLHF; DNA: TGTGCCAGCAGTCCGACAGGGGCACGGAATTCACCCCTCCACTTT
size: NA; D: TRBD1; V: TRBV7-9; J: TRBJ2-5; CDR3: CASTFYQGEETQYF; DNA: TGTGCCAGCACCTTTTACCAGGGGGAAGAGACCCAGTACTTC
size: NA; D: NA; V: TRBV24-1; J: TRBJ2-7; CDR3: CATSEQGFEQYF; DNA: TGTGCCACCAGTGAACAGGGTTTCGAGCAGTACTTC
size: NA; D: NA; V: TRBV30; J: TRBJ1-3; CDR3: CAWTVRSGNTIYF; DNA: TGTGCCTGGACGGTCAGGTCGGGAAACACCATATATTTT
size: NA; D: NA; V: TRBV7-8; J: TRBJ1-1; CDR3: CASSLGAYQAGTEAFF; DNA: TGTGCCAGCAGCTTAGGGGCCTACCAAGCCGGCACTGAAGCTTTCTTT
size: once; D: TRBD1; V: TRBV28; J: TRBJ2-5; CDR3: CASSTGGRETQYF; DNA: TGTGCCAGCAGTACAGGGGGCCGAGAGACCCAGTACTTC
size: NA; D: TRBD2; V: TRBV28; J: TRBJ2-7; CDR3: CAGSRAGRVYEQYF; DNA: TGTGCCGGATCCAGGGCAGGGAGGGTCTACGAGCAGTACTTC
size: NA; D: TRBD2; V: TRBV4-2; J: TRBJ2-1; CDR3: CASSLLSGLAGGPHNEQFF; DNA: TGTGCCAGCAGCCTGCTCTCGGGACTAGCGGGGGGGCCCCACAATGAGCAGTTCTTC
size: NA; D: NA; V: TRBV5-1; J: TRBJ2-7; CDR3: CASSPYPSYEQYF; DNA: TGCGCCAGCAGCCCCTATCCTTCCTACGAGCAGTACTTC
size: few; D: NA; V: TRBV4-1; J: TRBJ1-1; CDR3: CASSQASTAASEAFF; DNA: TGCGCCAGCAGCCAAGCGAGTACGGCGGCCTCTGAAGCTTTCTTT